These 22 T cell receptor beta chains originate from one sample sequenced in a study of blood T cells in healthy people across ages. Primers used in a second PCR of about 6 to 11 cycles were a sample-barcoded 5' primer and a J-beta primer mix. MiXCR, applied by TCRdb to the 5' RACE reads, yields one record per CDR3 protein. The sample yields about 1 million distinct CDR3 sequences, over 35% seen once. Sequencing was performed on blood. The receptors were gathered from a woman aged 55-75 years in good health.

This clonotype has more than one count but fewer than ten. The rearrangement links TRBV7-2 to TRBJ2-7, with a weak D call TRBD2 (6 bases). V was pared by 5 bases and J by 6 bases, with 14 bases between. CDR1 and CDR2 (germline): SGHTA, FQGNSA. The CDR3 length is 13 residues. The CDR3 here is CASSPRTMGEQYF. DNA of the CDR3: TGTGCCAGCAGCCCTAGGACTATGGGCGAGCAGTACTTC. The full variable domain, its missing parts supplied by reference TRBV7-2 and TRBJ2-7, is GAGVSQSPSNKVTEKGKDVELRCDPISGHTALYWYRQSLGQGLEFLIYFQGNSAPDKSGLPSDRFSAERTGGSVSTLTIQRTQQEDSAVYLCASSPRTMGEQYFGPGTRLTVT.

In its sample, this clonotype was seen a few times. V is TRBV6-2 or TRBV6-3 and J is TRBJ2-1, with D possibly being TRBD1 or TRBD2 (6 bases each). V lost 7 bases and J lost 7, with 8 bases in between. This CDR3 has 11 residues. Germline CDR1 MNHEY, CDR2 SVGEGT. This CDR3 is CASKGGNEQFF. CDR3 nucleotides: TGTGCCAGCAAAGGGGGGAATGAGCAGTTCTTC.

In this sample, this clonotype turned up a few times. The gene calls are TRBV15 and TRBJ1-1, with D possibly TRBD1 on 6 matching bases. V shed 1 base and J shed 4 bases, with 10 bases lying between them. CDR1 and CDR2 from the germline V gene are LNHNV and YYDKDF (reference sequence). The CDR3 is made up of 14 amino acids. CDR3 in DNA: TGTGCCACCAGCAGAGGGGACACGCTCACTGAAGCTTTCTTT. Translating gives CATSRGDTLTEAFF.

The chain uses TRBV7-3 and TRBJ2-7; weak D call: TRBD1 (5 bases). Per germline, CDR1 SGHTA and CDR2 FQGTGA. V gave up 0 bases and J gave up 4 bases, with 28 bases separating them. There are 20 residues in the CDR3. CDR3 DNA sequence: TGTGCCAGCAGCTTAACGGGGTCTCCCCGGCTGGGGCAGTCATTGTACGAGCAGTACTTC. It is translated as CASSLTGSPRLGQSLYEQYF.

This clonotype has a single count. V gene TRBV5-1 combines with J gene TRBJ1-3, with TRBD1 identical over 10 bases. Germline CDR1 SGHRS, CDR2 YFSETQ. CDR3 length equals 16 residues. After removal of 4 bases from V and 2 bases from J, the junction contained 6 bases not matched to a gene. Here the CDR3 DNA reads TGCGCCAGCAGCCCCCGGGACAGGGGAACTGGAAACACCATATATTTT. Residues: CASSPRDRGTGNTIYF.

This clonotype was detected only a few times. The CDR3 DNA reads as TGTGCCAGCAGCCAAGGCAGGGGGAGCTATGGCTACACCTTC. Translating gives CASSQGRGSYGYTF. The rearrangement joins TRBV3-1 to TRBJ1-2; 7 bases align to TRBD1. The CDR3 contains 14 residues. V gave up 1 base and J gave up 4 bases; unmatched junction bases: 3. The germline V gene has CDR1 LGHDT and CDR2 YNNKEL (reference sequence).

The chain recombines TRBV11-2 with TRBJ2-5, with D perhaps assigned TRBD1 or TRBD2 (6 bases each). This CDR3 has 14 amino acids. Germline CDR1 SGHAT, CDR2 FQNNGV. V lost 5 bases and J lost 4, with 14 bases in between. The CDR3 coding sequence is TGTGCCAGCAGCCCCCAGGGGAGGAGAGAGACCCAGTACTTC. The encoded protein is CASSPQGRRETQYF.

The chain employs TRBV29-1 and TRBJ2-1, with 9 bases identical to TRBD1. Germline loops: CDR1 SQVTM, CDR2 ANQGSEA. Trimming took 5 bases from V and 5 from J; bases not matched to a gene: 7. The CDR3 extends over 14 amino acids. CDR3 in DNA: TGCAGCGTTCTGATGGACAGGGGAGACAATGAGCAGTTCTTC. Translation gives CSVLMDRGDNEQFF.

This clonotype was observed a handful of times. The chain uses TRBV4-1 and TRBJ2-3; 12 bases map to TRBD2. The CDR3 is 17 amino acids. V shed 0 bases and J 3 bases; nucleotides not matched to a gene: 4. From germline, CDR1 is MGHRA and CDR2 YSYEKL. The CDR3 is CASSQEPTSGRTDTQYF. The CDR3, as DNA: TGCGCCAGCAGCCAAGAGCCGACTAGCGGGAGAACAGATACGCAGTATTTT.

V is TRBV4-3 and J is TRBJ1-6; 7 nucleotides line up with TRBD1. V was pared by 5 bases and J by 16 bases, with 5 bases of the junction left unmatched. Germline V gene sequence: CDR1 LGHNA, CDR2 YSLEER. The CDR3 spans 11 residues. In DNA form, the CDR3 reads TGCGCCAGCAGCTATCAGGGGGTACTCCACTTT. It is translated as CASSYQGVLHF.

J is TRBJ2-5 and V is TRBV7-8; 7 bases map to TRBD2. This CDR3 contains 17 residues. The V segment lost 1 base and the J segment 1 base; nucleotides outside the gene matches: 9. CDR1 is SGHVS and CDR2 is FQNEAQ in the germline V gene. The CDR3 spells CASSLGVSGFPQETQYF. DNA for the CDR3: TGTGCCAGCAGCTTAGGGGTTAGCGGGTTCCCCCAAGAGACCCAGTACTTC.

The chain couples TRBV20-1 to TRBJ2-7; TRBD2 agrees at 10 bases. The CDR3 consists of 16 residues. Germline V gives CDR1 DFQATT, CDR2 SNEGSKA (reference sequence). With V trimmed by 0 bases and J by 2 bases, 7 bases remained unmatched. The CDR3 region has the DNA TGCAGTGCTAGAGACTGGGGTAGCGGGAGGCCCTACGAGCAGTACTTC. Its translation is CSARDWGSGRPYEQYF.

This clonotype appeared a few times. At one end the junction does not follow the germline gene, possibly because of a read error. The chain joins TRBV5-1 to TRBJ2-1; D remains unclear. The CDR3 runs 12 residues. The germline V gene encodes CDR1 SGHRS and CDR2 YFSETQ. Here the CDR3 reads CASSFSHNEQFF. The CDR3, as DNA: TGCGCCAGCAGTTTCTCCCACAATGAGCAGTTCTTC.

The chain links TRBV20-1 to TRBJ2-7; 9 nucleotides line up with TRBD2. The germline V gene encodes CDR1 DFQATT and CDR2 SNEGSKA (reference sequence). The CDR3 consists of 13 residues. Trimming at V came to 4 bases and at J to 7 bases, leaving 8 bases not matched to a gene. The CDR3 spells CSATGLATNEQYF. CDR3 DNA sequence: TGCAGTGCTACGGGACTAGCTACCAATGAGCAGTACTTC.

The chain combines TRBV18 with TRBJ2-1; D is ambiguous. This CDR3 contains 15 residues. Germline CDR1 KGHSH, CDR2 LQKENI. The germline V and J ends were trimmed by 0 bases and 2 bases, with 8 bases remaining between them. CDR3 DNA sequence: TGTGCCAGCTCACCACCGGATCAGCCCTACAATGAGCAGTTCTTC. Amino acids: CASSPPDQPYNEQFF.

The V gene is TRBV3-1, the J gene TRBJ2-5; no reliable D call. Germline-derived CDR1 and CDR2 are LGHDT and YNNKEL (reference sequence). The CDR3 sequence is 11 residues long. Between the trimmed V and J ends, which lost 5 bases and 11 bases, there was a span of 12 bases. The CDR3 coding sequence is TGTGCCAGCAGCTTCCGGAGTGAGCAGTACTTC. Encoded protein: CASSFRSEQYF.

The V gene is TRBV18, the J gene TRBJ2-3; 12 nucleotides align to TRBD2. The CDR3 is 17 amino acids. The J segment lost 0 bases and the V segment lost 1 base, leaving 2 bases of the junction unmatched. Germline CDR1 reads KGHSH; CDR2 reads LQKENI. This chain's CDR3 is CASSPLGLAGSTDTQYF. In nucleotides, the CDR3 is TGTGCCAGCTCACCACTTGGACTAGCGGGAAGCACAGATACGCAGTATTTT.

In this sample, this clonotype turned up many times. In nucleotides, the CDR3 is TGTGCCAGCAGTTTCGTAGCAGAGGGAAATGAGCAGTTCTTC. This translates into CASSFVAEGNEQFF. The chain couples TRBV28 to TRBJ2-1, with D perhaps TRBD2 (5 bases). With 3 bases removed from V and 7 bases from J, the gap between germline ends came to 13 bases. Per the germline V gene, CDR1 is MDHEN and CDR2 is SYDVKM. The CDR3 loop spans 14 amino acids.

This clonotype was counted between two and nine times. This rearrangement joins TRBV20-1 to TRBJ1-1, with D perhaps TRBD1 (5 bases). The V gene's germline CDR1 is DFQATT and CDR2 SNEGSKA (reference sequence). The length of the CDR3 is 13 residues. Trimming pared 3 bases from V and 4 bases from J, leaving 12 bases between. The CDR3: CSARLPGITEAFF. CDR3 in DNA: TGCAGTGCTAGGCTCCCAGGGATCACTGAAGCTTTCTTT.

The rearrangement uses TRBV12-3 or TRBV12-4 and TRBJ1-2; D not resolved. V lost 6 bases, J lost 2 bases, and 7 bases lay in between. The CDR3 sequence is 12 residues long. CDR3 protein: CASRSGNYGYTF. CDR3 coding DNA: TGTGCCAGCAGGTCGGGGAACTATGGCTACACCTTC.

This clonotype was picked up a small number of times. V usage is TRBV20-1 and J usage is TRBJ2-1; TRBD2 matches at 10 bases. The J segment lost 9 bases and the V segment lost 7 bases, leaving 9 bases of the junction unmatched. Per the germline V gene, CDR1 is DFQATT and CDR2 is SNEGSKA (reference sequence). CDR3 length equals 13 residues. The CDR3 DNA is TGCAGTGGTACTAGCGGGATTGATATTGAGCAGTTCTTC. This codes for CSGTSGIDIEQFF.

This clonotype was counted between two and nine times. The CDR3 nucleotides are TGCGCCAGCAGCCCCTGGACTAGCGGGAGCTCCTACAATGAGCAGTTCTTC. It is translated as CASSPWTSGSSYNEQFF. The gene calls are TRBV5-1 and TRBJ2-1; TRBD2 agrees at 13 bases. The CDR3 runs 17 residues. Trimming at V came to 4 bases and at J to 0 bases, leaving 4 bases not matched to a gene. Germline assignment: CDR1 SGHRS and CDR2 YFSETQ.